This TCR beta chain was documented in a study of T cell responses to AZD1222 COVID-19 vaccine. This CDR3 is 15 amino acids long. In germline, CDR1 is SQVTM, CDR2 ANQGSEA. The V gene lost 6 bases and the J gene lost 4 bases, with 22 bases spanning the gap. Data came from immunoSEQ multiplex PCR; TCRdb stores just in-frame clones and leaves some out. The sample holds 100,000 to 120,000 clones, 80% to 90% seen once. The sample consisted of peripheral blood, taken 28 days after the second AZD1222 dose. The TCR originated in an adult who received the AZD1222 COVID-19 vaccine. The V and J genes are TRBV29-1 and TRBJ2-7; weak D call: TRBD2 (6 bases). The CDR3 spells CSVKLGTGEGYEQYF. DNA of the CDR3: TGCAGCGTGAAACTGGGGACGGGAGAGGGGTACGAGCAGTACTTC.